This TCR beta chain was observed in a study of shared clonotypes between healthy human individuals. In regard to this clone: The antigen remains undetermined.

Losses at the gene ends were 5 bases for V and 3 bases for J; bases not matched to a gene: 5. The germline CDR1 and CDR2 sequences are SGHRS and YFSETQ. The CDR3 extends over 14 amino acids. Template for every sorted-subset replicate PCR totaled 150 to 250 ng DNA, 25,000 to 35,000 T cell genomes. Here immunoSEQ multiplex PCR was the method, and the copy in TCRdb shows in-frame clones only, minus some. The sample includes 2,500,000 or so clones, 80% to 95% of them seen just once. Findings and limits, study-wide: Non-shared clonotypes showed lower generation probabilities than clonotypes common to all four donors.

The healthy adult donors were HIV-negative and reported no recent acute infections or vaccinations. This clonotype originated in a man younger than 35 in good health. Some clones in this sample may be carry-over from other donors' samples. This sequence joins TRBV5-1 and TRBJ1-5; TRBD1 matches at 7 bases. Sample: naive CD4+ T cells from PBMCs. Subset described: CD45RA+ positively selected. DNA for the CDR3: TGCGCCAGCAGGCAGGGGGGTGCCAATCAGCCCCAGCATTTT. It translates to CASRQGGANQPQHF.